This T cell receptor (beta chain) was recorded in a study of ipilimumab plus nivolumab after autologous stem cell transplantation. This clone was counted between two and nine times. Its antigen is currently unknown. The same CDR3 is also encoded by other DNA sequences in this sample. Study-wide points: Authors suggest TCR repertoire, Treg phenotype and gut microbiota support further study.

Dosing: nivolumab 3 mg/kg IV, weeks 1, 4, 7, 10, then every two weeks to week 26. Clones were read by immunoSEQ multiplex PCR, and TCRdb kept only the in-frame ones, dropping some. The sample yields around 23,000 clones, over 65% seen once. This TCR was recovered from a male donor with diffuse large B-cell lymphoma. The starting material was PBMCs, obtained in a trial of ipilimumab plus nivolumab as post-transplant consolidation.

Written as DNA, the CDR3 is TGTGCCAGCAGCCAGTACTACGAGCAGTACTTC. It translates to CASSQYYEQYF. The chain recombines TRBV5-6 with TRBJ2-7; D uncertain. CDR1 is SGHDT and CDR2 is YYEEEE in the germline V gene. V was cut by 4 bases and J by 3 bases, with 5 bases left in between. The CDR3 loop spans 11 amino acids.